The entry below gives a single T cell receptor beta chain sequence along with its context. What it recognizes is unknown. This CDR3 is 15 amino acids long. Trimming pared 5 bases from V and 4 bases from J, leaving 14 bases between. Germline V gene sequence: CDR1 SGHTA, CDR2 FQGTGA. The data are from a study of long-term antiretroviral therapy in people with HIV. For the study at large: Samples from the earliest time points predate the 2015 immediate-ART recommendation by about a decade. Study-level findings and limits: HIV repertoires spanned tighter CDR3 length ranges than controls did. Therapy changes, viral resistance and ART adherence were not documented in the available data.

An immunoSEQ assay, version v3.0, was performed at survey level. Sequencing was performed with immunoSEQ multiplex PCR; in TCRdb, only in-frame clones are kept and a portion is missing. The data hold about 11,000 clones, with roughly 79% observed a single time. The cryopreserved samples used held 1-10 million PBMC prior to extraction of DNA. The receptor comes from a man aged 25-45 years with HIV. The rearrangement joins TRBV7-3 to TRBJ2-2; TRBD1 is a possible D gene (6 bases). The material sequenced was unsorted PBMCs, taken at the start of antiretroviral therapy, before treatment. In DNA form, the CDR3 reads TGTGCCAGCAGCCGAGGGGGAAGCGGCACCGGGGAGCTGTTTTTT. Amino acid sequence: CASSRGGSGTGELFF. Based on the CDR3 plus reference TRBV7-3 and TRBJ2-2, the full variable domain is GAGVSQTPSNKVTEKGKYVELRCDPISGHTALYWYRQSLGQGPEFLIYFQGTGAADDSGLPNDRFFAVRPEGSVSTLKIQRTERGDSAVYLCASSRGGSGTGELFFGEGSRLTVL.